This TCR beta chain was obtained from a study of CD8+ T cells in alopecia areata. Regarding the study as a whole: A single nonresponder leaves the baseline CD8+ expansion link to response uncertain. Lesional scalp, especially alopecia totalis/universalis, showed higher clonality than normal scalp.

As to this clone: The antigen remains unidentified.

The CDR3 is 16 residues long. Unmatched junction bases numbered 6, after V lost 0 bases and J lost 3 bases. Germline CDR1 reads SGDLS; CDR2 reads YYNGEE. Following extraction, RNA underwent reverse transcription to cDNA, which served as the sequencing template. Profiling relied on immunoSEQ multiplex PCR, and the TCRdb table lists in-frame clones only, not all of them. The sample gives around 120,000 clones, 53% of which show up once; around 0.46% is in the top ten. Specified treatment: oral pan-JAK inhibitor, 5-10 mg twice daily. Sorted populations comprised CD4+ and CD8+ T cells obtained from PBMCs.

The chain combines TRBV9 with TRBJ2-1; 7 bases match TRBD2. Sample: CD4+ T cells sorted from blood, taken at week 4, from a patient treated with tofacitinib. This TCR was recovered from a human donor with alopecia areata. The CDR3 nucleotides read TGTGCCAGCAGCGTAGGGGCTAGCGGAGGCTACAATGAGCAGTTCTTC. It translates to CASSVGASGGYNEQFF.